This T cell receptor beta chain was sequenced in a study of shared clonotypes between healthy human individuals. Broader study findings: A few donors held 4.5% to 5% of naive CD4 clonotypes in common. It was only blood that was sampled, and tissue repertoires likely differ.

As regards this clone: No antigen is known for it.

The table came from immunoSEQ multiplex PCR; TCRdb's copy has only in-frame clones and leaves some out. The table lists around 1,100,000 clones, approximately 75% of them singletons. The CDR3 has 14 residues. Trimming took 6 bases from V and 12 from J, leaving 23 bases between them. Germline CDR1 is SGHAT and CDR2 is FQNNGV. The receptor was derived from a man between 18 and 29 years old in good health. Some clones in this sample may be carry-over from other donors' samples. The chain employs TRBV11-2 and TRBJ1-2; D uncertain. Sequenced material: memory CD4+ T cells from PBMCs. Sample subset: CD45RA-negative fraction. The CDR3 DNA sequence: TGTGCCAGCAGTCGTTACCCTACGGGCCTCGAGAACACCTTC. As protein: CASSRYPTGLENTF.